These 28 T cell receptor beta chains originate from one sample sequenced in a study of cytotoxic CD8 clonotypes in ibrutinib-treated CLL. Libraries were prepared by immunoSEQ multiplex PCR; TCRdb keeps only in-frame clonotypes and omits some of them. Of about 300,000 clones listed, over 55% were seen once; the top ten hold approximately 6%. Sequences were derived from PBMCs, sampled after 36 months of ibrutinib treatment. The origin of the receptors is a human donor with chronic lymphocytic leukemia.

The chain recombines TRBV7-2 with TRBJ2-7; D is perhaps TRBD2 (7 bases). Trimming took 11 bases from V and 0 from J, leaving 14 bases between them. Germline V lookup: CDR1 SGHTA, CDR2 FQGNSA. The CDR3 has 13 amino acids. The CDR3 protein is CAVGGGSSYEQYF. CDR3 sequence (DNA): TGTGCCGTAGGGGGGGGAAGCTCCTACGAGCAGTACTTC. The whole variable domain, filled in from reference TRBV7-2 and TRBJ2-7, reads GAGVSQSPSNKVTEKGKDVELRCDPISGHTALYWYRQSLGQGLEFLIYFQGNSAPDKSGLPSDRFSAERTGGSVSTLTIQRTQQEDSAVYLCAVGGGSSYEQYFGPGTRLTVT.

The chain carries TRBV7-2 and TRBJ2-7, with 8 bases lining up with TRBD2. The CDR3 has 14 amino acids. V lost 1 base, J lost 3 bases, and 2 bases stayed unmatched. CDR1 is SGHTA and CDR2 is FQGNSA in the germline V gene. The CDR3 here is CASSLGGLVYEQYF. The CDR3 DNA reads TGTGCCAGCAGCTTAGGGGGACTAGTCTACGAGCAGTACTTC.

The V and J genes are TRBV15 and TRBJ1-5; D not certain. Germline CDR1 is LNHNV and CDR2 is YYDKDF (reference sequence). The V and J ends lost 5 bases and 0 bases respectively, with 11 bases between them. This CDR3 contains 15 residues. CDR3 DNA: TGTGCCACCAGCCAAACGGGCTATAGCAATCAGCCCCAGCATTTT. Encoded protein: CATSQTGYSNQPQHF.

V gene TRBV19 combines with J gene TRBJ2-3; possible D gene TRBD2, 6 bases. The CDR3 runs to 14 residues. Trimming pared 7 bases from V and 4 bases from J, leaving 15 bases between. The germline V gene has CDR1 LNHDA and CDR2 SQIVND (reference sequence). Here the CDR3 reads CASNPTGDSDTQYF. DNA for the CDR3: TGTGCCAGTAATCCGACCGGGGACTCAGATACGCAGTATTTT.

This clone was observed once. The chain recombines TRBV5-1 with TRBJ2-7; D is possibly TRBD2 (6 bases). The CDR3 consists of 15 residues. Trimming removed 0 bases at V and 2 bases at J, with 12 bases between. CDR1 and CDR2 (germline): SGHRS, YFSETQ. CDR3 region: CASSLASPGAYEQYF. The CDR3 DNA reads TGCGCCAGCAGCTTGGCCTCTCCGGGAGCCTACGAGCAGTACTTC.

In DNA form, the CDR3 reads TGCAGCGTCGAAACGGGATCCCGCTCCTACAATGAGCAGTTCTTC. Its protein product is CSVETGSRSYNEQFF. The chain recombines TRBV29-1 with TRBJ2-1, with D possibly matching TRBD2 (5 bases). The CDR3 totals 15 residues. V gave up 6 bases and J gave up 0 bases, with 15 bases separating them. CDR1 is SQVTM, CDR2 ANQGSEA, per germline.

CDR3 residues: CASSVAGQGARSYEQYF. CDR3 nucleotide sequence: TGTGCCAGCAGCGTAGCCGGTCAGGGGGCGCGTTCCTACGAGCAGTACTTC. This chain uses TRBV9 with TRBJ2-7, with 8 bases fitting TRBD1. Germline CDR1 SGDLS, CDR2 YYNGEE. V lost 0 bases, J lost 1 base, and 9 bases stayed unmatched. This CDR3 is built from 17 residues.

This clone was detected a few times. The chain joins TRBV2 to TRBJ1-2; D unresolved. Trimming cost V 7 bases and J 8 bases, with 17 bases left between them. CDR1 and CDR2 from the germline V gene are SNHLY and FYNNEI. The CDR3 spans 13 residues. The CDR3 DNA follows: TGTGCCAGCACCGCCTGGCAGGCGGAGGGCTACACCTTC. Translation: CASTAWQAEGYTF.

The chain is built from TRBV7-6 and TRBJ2-6, with 11 positions matching TRBD2. In germline, CDR1 is SGHVS, CDR2 FNYEAQ. After removal of 6 bases from V and 13 bases from J, the junction contained 2 bases not matched to a gene. The CDR3 runs 12 residues. CDR3 sequence reads: CASRASGGVLTF. In nucleotides, the CDR3 is TGTGCCAGCAGGGCTAGCGGGGGGGTCCTGACTTTC.

The chain employs TRBV27 and TRBJ2-5; 8 nucleotides align to TRBD1. Germline CDR1 is MNHEY and CDR2 is SMNVEV (reference sequence). V shed 4 bases and J 1 base; nucleotides not matched to a gene: 11. The CDR3 sequence is 17 residues long. The DNA for the CDR3 is TGTGCCAGCAGTTCTACTCCGAGGACAGGGCGCCAAGAGACCCAGTACTTC. The encoded protein is CASSSTPRTGRQETQYF.

The V and J genes are TRBV4-3 and TRBJ2-1; D is perhaps TRBD1 (6 bases). CDR1 is LGHNA, CDR2 YSLEER, per germline. The CDR3 has 15 amino acids. The ends were cut back, 4 bases at V and 8 bases at J, with 18 bases in the middle. The CDR3: CASSPEPDRLDEQFF. The CDR3 DNA sequence: TGCGCCAGCAGCCCAGAACCTGACAGGCTCGATGAGCAGTTCTTC.

The chain recombines TRBV25-1 with TRBJ2-1; 8 bases match TRBD1. The length of the CDR3 is 15 residues. V lost 6 bases and J lost 2; bases outside the gene matches: 6. CDR1 is MGHDK, CDR2 SYGVNS, per germline. The DNA of the CDR3 is TGTGCCAGCAGCCTCAGGGGGCCACCCTACAATGAGCAGTTCTTC. Protein product: CASSLRGPPYNEQFF.

The DNA of the CDR3 is TGTGCCAGCAGCCCAGGGACAGGGACATCCGAGCAGTACTTC. Translation gives CASSPGTGTSEQYF. This rearrangement joins TRBV7-8 to TRBJ2-7; the match to TRBD1 covers 9 bases. Germline-derived CDR1 and CDR2 are SGHVS and FQNEAQ. CDR3 size: 14 residues. V shed 5 bases, J shed 6 bases, and the junction held 8 bases outside the gene matches.

V is TRBV2 and J is TRBJ1-2, with TRBD1 as a possible D gene (5 bases). CDR1 is SNHLY, CDR2 FYNNEI, per germline. Trimming took 4 bases from V and 4 from J, leaving 13 bases between them. The CDR3 is 14 amino acids. This CDR3 is CASSVEGPSYGYTF. CDR3 in DNA: TGTGCCAGCAGTGTGGAGGGGCCCAGCTATGGCTACACCTTC. Complete variable domain (other parts from reference TRBV2 and TRBJ1-2): EPEVTQTPSHQVTQMGQEVILRCVPISNHLYFYWYRQILGQKVEFLVSFYNNEISEKSEIFDDQFSVERPDGSNFTLKIRSTKLEDSAMYFCASSVEGPSYGYTFGSGTRLTVV.

This clone was recorded only once. The chain carries TRBV9 and TRBJ2-3; D uncertain. CDR1 is SGDLS and CDR2 is YYNGEE in the germline V gene. The CDR3 length is 15 residues. The V end was cut by 3 bases, the J end by 4 bases, with 15 bases between. In DNA, the CDR3 is TGTGCCAGCAGCGGGTCTAGTGGTGCCCCAGATACGCAGTATTTT. This gives the protein CASSGSSGAPDTQYF.

The chain has TRBV4-1 and TRBJ1-2, with 7 bases lining up with TRBD1. CDR1 and CDR2 from the germline V gene are MGHRA and YSYEKL. The CDR3 spans 15 residues. V was pared by 0 bases and J by 5 bases, with 6 bases of the junction left unmatched. The CDR3 loop is CASSQETGLQYGYTF. Here the CDR3 DNA reads TGCGCCAGCAGCCAAGAGACAGGGCTTCAATATGGCTACACCTTC.

J is TRBJ1-1 and V is TRBV6-6; TRBD1 is a possible D gene (6 bases). The germline V gene has CDR1 MNHNY and CDR2 SVGAGI (reference sequence). This CDR3 has 12 residues. V was shortened by 6 bases and J by 8 bases, with 13 bases between the two germline ends. CDR3 residues: CASREQGLEAFF. For the CDR3, the DNA is TGTGCCAGCAGAGAACAGGGACTAGAAGCTTTCTTT.

V usage is TRBV9 and J usage is TRBJ2-3, with 8 bases fitting TRBD2. This CDR3 is 16 amino acids long. V lost 0 bases and J lost 0; bases outside the gene matches: 3. The V gene's germline CDR1 is SGDLS and CDR2 YYNGEE. CDR3 loop: CASSVEAGGSTDTQYF. CDR3 DNA: TGTGCCAGCAGCGTAGAGGCGGGGGGTAGCACAGATACGCAGTATTTT. Filled out from reference TRBV9 and TRBJ2-3, the complete variable domain reads DSGVTQTPKHLITATGQRVTLRCSPRSGDLSVYWYQQSLDQGLQFLIQYYNGEERAKGNILERFSAQQFPDLHSELNLSSLELGDSALYFCASSVEAGGSTDTQYFGPGTRLTVL.

The V gene is TRBV5-1, the J gene TRBJ2-7, with D tentatively TRBD1 (6 bases). V was pared by 5 bases and J by 2 bases, with 11 bases between. The CDR3 length is 13 residues. Germline lookup yields CDR1 SGHRS and CDR2 YFSETQ. In DNA, the CDR3 is TGCGCCAGCAGGGAGACAGGTACCTACGAGCAGTACTTC. Protein sequence: CASRETGTYEQYF.

The V and J genes are TRBV7-9 and TRBJ2-5; 10 bases line up with TRBD2. Germline V gene sequence: CDR1 SEHNR, CDR2 FQNEAQ (reference sequence). The ends lost 4 bases at V and 4 bases at J; junction bases unmatched: 9. This CDR3 is built from 16 residues. The DNA of the CDR3 is TGTGCCAGCAGCTCCCCCGGGATAGCGGGGGGAGAGACCCAGTACTTC. Amino acid sequence: CASSSPGIAGGETQYF. Supplemented by reference TRBV7-9 and TRBJ2-5, the full variable domain reads DTGVSQNPRHKITKRGQNVTFRCDPISEHNRLYWYRQTLGQGPEFLTYFQNEAQLEKSRLLSDRFSAERPKGSFSTLEIQRTEQGDSAMYLCASSSPGIAGGETQYFGPGTRLLVL.

The gene calls are TRBV18 and TRBJ1-2; D might be TRBD1 (6 bases). Trimming removed 0 bases from V and 8 bases from J, with 13 bases in between. The length of the CDR3 is 14 residues. Germline V gene data show CDR1 as KGHSH and CDR2 as LQKENI. The CDR3 DNA reads as TGTGCCAGCTCACCACCGGGACAAGAGGTCGGCTACACCTTC. Encoded protein: CASSPPGQEVGYTF.

The chain has TRBV5-1 and TRBJ2-1; 8 bases align to TRBD2. This CDR3 region has 15 residues. Germline loops: CDR1 SGHRS, CDR2 YFSETQ. Trimming cost V 1 base and J 5 bases; bases outside gene matches: 5. CDR3 region: CASSLFTSGNNEQFF. The CDR3 DNA follows: TGCGCCAGCAGCTTGTTTACTAGCGGTAACAATGAGCAGTTCTTC.

This clone was seen only a few times. The chain links TRBV19 to TRBJ1-4; D uncertain. V lost 1 base and J lost 0, with 3 bases in between. Germline V lookup: CDR1 LNHDA, CDR2 SQIVND (reference sequence). The CDR3 sequence is 14 residues long. The CDR3 loop reads CASSIVATNEKLFF. For the CDR3, the DNA is TGTGCCAGTAGTATAGTAGCAACTAATGAAAAACTGTTTTTT. The full variable domain, with the rest looked up from reference TRBV19 and TRBJ1-4, is DGGITQSPKYLFRKEGQNVTLSCEQNLNHDAMYWYRQDPGQGLRLIYYSQIVNDFQKGDIAEGYSVSREKKESFPLTVTSAQKNPTAFYLCASSIVATNEKLFFGSGTQLSVL.

The rearrangement uses TRBV28 and TRBJ2-7; 7 bases map to TRBD2. The J segment lost 0 bases and the V segment lost 11 bases, leaving 7 bases of the junction unmatched. Per the germline V gene, CDR1 is MDHEN and CDR2 is SYDVKM. The CDR3 spans 13 residues. CDR3 sequence (DNA): TGTGCCGCCAAATGGGACTACTCCTACGAGCAGTACTTC. This encodes CAAKWDYSYEQYF.

The rearrangement links TRBV5-1 to TRBJ1-4; the D is unclear. The V end was cut by 4 bases, the J end by 5 bases, with 9 bases between. CDR1 and CDR2 (germline): SGHRS, YFSETQ. The CDR3 sequence is 13 residues long. The CDR3 here is CASSPRTNEKLFF. CDR3 in DNA: TGCGCCAGCAGCCCGAGAACGAATGAAAAACTGTTTTTT.

J is TRBJ2-7 and V is TRBV19, with 8 positions matching TRBD1. The CDR3 spans 13 residues. V shed 4 bases, J shed 6 bases, and the junction held 5 bases outside the gene matches. Germline V gives CDR1 LNHDA, CDR2 SQIVND (reference sequence). This CDR3 reads CASSTLTGGEQYF. CDR3 sequence (DNA): TGTGCCAGTAGTACCTTAACAGGGGGCGAGCAGTACTTC. The entire variable domain, with the rest obtained from reference TRBV19 and TRBJ2-7, is as follows: DGGITQSPKYLFRKEGQNVTLSCEQNLNHDAMYWYRQDPGQGLRLIYYSQIVNDFQKGDIAEGYSVSREKKESFPLTVTSAQKNPTAFYLCASSTLTGGEQYFGPGTRLTVT.

This chain links TRBV23-1 with TRBJ2-5, with D hard to call. Being an ORF, TRBV23-1 has a function that is uncertain. This CDR3 comprises 15 residues. V was pared by 0 bases and J by 5 bases, with 13 bases between. CDR3 DNA: TGCGCCAGCAGTCAATCGTTCTCAGGCGAGGAGACCCAGTACTTC. This sequence encodes CASSQSFSGEETQYF.

In this sample, this clone turned up a few times. This chain links TRBV19 with TRBJ2-7; TRBD1 aligns across 11 bases. Germline assignment: CDR1 LNHDA and CDR2 SQIVND (reference sequence). This CDR3 spans 15 amino acids. V was pared by 3 bases and J by 3 bases, with 4 bases of the junction left unmatched. The CDR3 nucleotides are TGTGCCAGTAGTATTGCCGGGACAGGGGGCTACGAGCAGTACTTC. Encoded protein: CASSIAGTGGYEQYF.